This TCR beta chain was sequenced in a study of blood T cell repertoires in COVID-19. Overall study context: COVID-19 samples from acute and convalescent phases originated in the United States, Italy and Spain. Sample material is recorded as cDNA or gDNA derived from T cells, B-cell-depleted T cells, or PBMCs.

Generated by immunoSEQ multiplex PCR, the TCRdb table keeps only in-frame clones and is missing some. In the table there are 60,000 to 90,000 clones, around nine tenths of which are singletons. This CDR3 contains 15 residues. The ends lost 2 bases at V and 2 bases at J; junction bases unmatched: 5. Germline V gene sequence: CDR1 MGHDK, CDR2 SYGVNS. The sequence was collected from a woman of 80 years or more with active or convalescent COVID-19. Sequenced: peripheral blood. The chain recombines TRBV25-1 with TRBJ1-1, with 7 bases aligning to TRBD1. The CDR3 loop reads CASSENNRGNTEAFF. The CDR3 region has the DNA TGTGCCAGCAGTGAAAATAACAGGGGAAACACTGAAGCTTTCTTT.